Below are 22 T cell receptor beta chains sequenced from a single sample in a study of T-cell memory formation after mild COVID-19. TCRdb fed the 5' RACE reads into MiXCR, producing one record per CDR3 protein. The sample shows about 190,000 distinct CDR3 sequences, approximately 20% of them seen only once. Sequenced sample: PBMCs or a T cell subset sorted from them (not recorded which). Receptors originate from an adult woman who had mild COVID-19 (a few samples of this study predate the infection). Cell type and time point are not known.

The rearrangement joins TRBV5-1 to TRBJ1-1; D not resolved. This CDR3 region has 15 residues. Germline V gives CDR1 SGHRS, CDR2 YFSETQ. Trimming shortened V by 0 bases and J by 0 bases, and 9 bases separated the two germline ends. This CDR3 is CASSLEAGMNTEAFF. The CDR3 DNA follows: TGCGCCAGCAGCTTGGAGGCAGGTATGAACACTGAAGCTTTCTTT.

The V and J genes are TRBV10-3 and TRBJ1-1, with 8 bases identical to TRBD1. Trimming cost V 3 bases and J 4 bases; bases outside gene matches: 7. The CDR3 has 15 amino acids. Germline CDR1 ENHRY, CDR2 SYGVKD. The CDR3 spells CAISESGQGFTEAFF. Written as DNA, the CDR3 is TGTGCCATCAGTGAATCTGGACAGGGATTCACTGAAGCTTTCTTT.

In its sample, this clonotype was seen a few times. This chain links TRBV30 with TRBJ2-2; tentatively, D is TRBD1 (5 bases). Germline values: CDR1 GTSNPN, CDR2 SVGIG (reference sequence). V was pared by 4 bases and J by 5 bases, with 17 bases between. The CDR3 runs 15 residues. The CDR3 DNA follows: TGTGCCTGGAATGGGGCCCCTCATGGGACCGGGGAGCTGTTTTTT. Translated: CAWNGAPHGTGELFF.

This clonotype was counted at least ten times. The chain uses TRBV12-3 or TRBV12-4 and TRBJ1-1; D remains unclear. Trimming took off 3 bases at V and 1 base at J, with 6 bases between the two ends. The length of the CDR3 is 13 residues. The CDR3 DNA follows: TGTGCCAGCAGTTTCAGGCCGAACACTGAAGCTTTCTTT. It codes for CASSFRPNTEAFF.

This chain joins TRBV5-5 and TRBJ2-7; the D gene is possibly TRBD2 (7 bases). The V end was cut by 2 bases, the J end by 4 bases, with 16 bases between. The CDR3 spans 15 residues. CDR1 SGHKS and CDR2 YYEKEE come from the germline V gene (reference sequence). Here the CDR3 reads CASSFLWEGGYEQYF. DNA of the CDR3: TGTGCCAGCAGCTTCCTCTGGGAGGGGGGGTACGAGCAGTACTTC.

Ten or more counts support this clonotype. The V gene is TRBV12-3 or TRBV12-4, the J gene TRBJ2-7; no definite D call. CDR3 size: 13 residues. The V and J ends lost 4 bases and 0 bases respectively, with 7 bases between them. CDR3 loop: CASSSESSYEQYF. CDR3 bases: TGTGCCAGCAGTTCGGAGAGCTCCTACGAGCAGTACTTC.

Ten or more counts support this clonotype. The rearrangement links TRBV4-3 to TRBJ2-5, with 10 bases matching TRBD2. There are 14 residues in the CDR3. V lost 2 bases, J lost 13 bases, and 10 bases stayed unmatched. Per germline, CDR1 LGHNA and CDR2 YSLEER. The CDR3 loop is CASSQNLLAGRRYF. The CDR3 DNA reads as TGCGCCAGCAGCCAAAACTTACTAGCGGGAAGGAGGTACTTC.

The V and J genes are TRBV4-1 and TRBJ1-2; possibly TRBD1 for D (5 bases). The length of the CDR3 is 17 residues. The germline V and J ends were trimmed by 0 bases and 6 bases, with 20 bases remaining between them. Germline V gene sequence: CDR1 MGHRA, CDR2 YSYEKL. This CDR3 reads CASSQDNPGMKNDGYTF. CDR3 DNA sequence: TGCGCCAGCAGCCAAGATAATCCAGGGATGAAGAATGATGGCTACACCTTC.

This clonotype was seen a few times. The V and J genes are TRBV5-4 and TRBJ2-3; 7 nucleotides align to TRBD2. The germline CDR1 and CDR2 sequences are SGHNT and YYREEE (reference sequence). With V trimmed by 5 bases and J by 5 bases, 17 bases remained unmatched. This CDR3 spans 17 amino acids. This chain's CDR3 is CASRLSSPAGLGDTQYF. The DNA of the CDR3 is TGTGCCAGCAGGCTCTCCTCTCCAGCGGGACTGGGAGATACGCAGTATTTT.

The genes are TRBV5-1 and TRBJ2-3; 13 nucleotides match TRBD2. The CDR3 consists of 14 residues. CDR1 is SGHRS, CDR2 YFSETQ, per germline. With V trimmed by 3 bases and J by 6 bases, 1 base remained unmatched. The CDR3 is CASSSTSGGDTQYF. The CDR3 DNA reads as TGCGCCAGCAGCTCGACTAGCGGGGGGGATACGCAGTATTTT.

This clonotype was observed a handful of times. V usage is TRBV7-2 and J usage is TRBJ1-1; tentative D call: TRBD1 (6 bases). The CDR3 runs to 13 residues. Per germline, CDR1 SGHTA and CDR2 FQGNSA. V dropped 7 bases and J dropped 1 base, with 10 bases sitting between them. This chain's CDR3 is CASTGAGNTEAFF. Here the CDR3 DNA reads TGTGCCAGCACAGGGGCGGGGAACACTGAAGCTTTCTTT.

The CDR3 DNA reads TGTGCCAGCGCACACTCCGGGACAGGGAACGAAAAACTGTTTTTT. As protein: CASAHSGTGNEKLFF. This rearrangement joins TRBV27 to TRBJ1-4; TRBD1 matches at 9 bases. Germline-derived CDR1 and CDR2 are MNHEY and SMNVEV (reference sequence). Unmatched junction bases numbered 12, after V lost 8 bases and J lost 8 bases. The CDR3 loop spans 15 amino acids.

This clonotype showed up just a few times. V gene TRBV3-1 combines with J gene TRBJ1-1; D unresolved. The germline V gene has CDR1 LGHDT and CDR2 YNNKEL (reference sequence). The CDR3 is 12 amino acids. Trimming took off 2 bases at V and 7 bases at J, with 8 bases between the two ends. Written as DNA, the CDR3 is TGTGCCAGCAGCCAATGGGGTGATGAAGCTTTCTTT. This translates into CASSQWGDEAFF.

This clonotype was seen a few times. The V gene is TRBV19, the J gene TRBJ2-2; 14 bases are shared with TRBD2. From germline, CDR1 is LNHDA and CDR2 SQIVND (reference sequence). J was trimmed by 6 bases and V by 10 bases; bases with no gene match: 4. The length of the CDR3 is 14 residues. The CDR3 sequence: CATLGLAGAGELFF. CDR3 DNA: TGTGCCACCCTGGGACTAGCGGGAGCCGGGGAGCTGTTTTTT.

This clonotype was seen only a few times. V and J are TRBV5-8 and TRBJ1-3; no clear D gene. With 0 bases removed from V and 2 bases from J, the gap between germline ends came to 9 bases. Germline V CDR1 and CDR2: SGHTS, YDEGEE. The CDR3 runs to 15 residues. The CDR3 loop is CASSLGDYPGNTIYF. The CDR3 DNA is TGTGCCAGCAGCTTGGGAGACTACCCTGGAAACACCATATATTTT.

The chain uses TRBV4-2 and TRBJ1-5; TRBD1 is a possible D gene (6 bases). The germline V gene encodes CDR1 LGHNA and CDR2 YNFKEQ. V gave up 0 bases and J gave up 7 bases, with 13 bases separating them. The CDR3 is made up of 15 amino acids. CDR3 nucleotides: TGTGCCAGCAGCCAAGATACAGGGTATTGGCAGCCCCAGCATTTT. Its protein product is CASSQDTGYWQPQHF.

This clonotype occurred a few times. The rearrangement joins TRBV5-4 to TRBJ2-3, with D unclear. The CDR3 is 13 amino acids. Germline V gives CDR1 SGHNT, CDR2 YYREEE (reference sequence). Trimming took off 4 bases at V and 5 bases at J, with 11 bases between the two ends. The CDR3 here is CASSVGRLDTQYF. As DNA, the CDR3 is TGTGCCAGCAGCGTCGGACGTTTAGATACGCAGTATTTT.

This clonotype was recorded many times. This sequence joins TRBV5-1 and TRBJ2-3, with D unclear. Trimming removed 1 base at V and 5 bases at J, with 8 bases between. CDR3 length equals 13 residues. Germline-derived CDR1 and CDR2 are SGHRS and YFSETQ. CDR3 sequence reads: CASSLYPQDTQYF. The CDR3 DNA reads as TGCGCCAGCAGCTTGTATCCACAAGATACGCAGTATTTT.

This clonotype has more than one count but fewer than ten. V and J are TRBV6-5 and TRBJ1-1; no clear D. This CDR3 contains 16 residues. V was cut by 2 bases and J by 3 bases, with 16 bases left in between. CDR1 and CDR2 (germline): MNHEY, SVGAGI. CDR3 protein: CASSYRSFRSDTEAFF. CDR3 coding DNA: TGTGCCAGCAGTTACCGGAGCTTCAGGTCAGACACTGAAGCTTTCTTT.

There are a few counts of this clonotype. The chain is built from TRBV24-1 and TRBJ2-4; no reliable D call. Trimming pared 4 bases from V and 9 bases from J, leaving 12 bases between. The CDR3 sequence is 13 residues long. Germline lookup yields CDR1 KGHDR and CDR2 SFDVKD. The CDR3 spells CATSDRGRGIQYF. As DNA, the CDR3 is TGTGCCACCAGTGACCGAGGACGTGGCATTCAGTACTTC.

V gene TRBV7-3 combines with J gene TRBJ2-1, with TRBD2 identical over 15 bases. Looked up from germline, CDR1 is SGHTA and CDR2 is FQGTGA. This CDR3 is built from 15 residues. V trimming: 4 bases; J trimming: 9 bases; junction bases outside the gene matches: 4. The CDR3 loop is CASSSEGLAGGEQFF. CDR3 DNA: TGTGCCAGCAGCTCAGAGGGACTAGCGGGGGGTGAGCAGTTCTTC.

V gene TRBV5-1 combines with J gene TRBJ1-2, with a tentative D call TRBD1 (5 bases). Germline CDR1 reads SGHRS; CDR2 reads YFSETQ. Deletions cut 0 bases from V and 3 bases from J, with 12 bases between. The CDR3 has 15 amino acids. CDR3 amino acids: CASSLGPGLDYGYTF. CDR3 coding DNA: TGCGCCAGCAGCTTGGGTCCAGGGCTCGACTATGGCTACACCTTC.